This is a list of T cell receptor beta chains from one sample in a study of blood T cell repertoires in COVID-19. Some clones are missing from TCRdb's copy, which holds only in-frame ones; the method was immunoSEQ multiplex PCR. This table holds approximately 94,000 clones, roughly 85% found once. The sequenced sample was peripheral blood. These receptors were obtained from a woman in her 70s with acute or convalescent COVID-19. The CDR3 runs from the conserved cysteine through the conserved F or W. A D gene is named only where the DNA matches it firmly. Size values are once, few and many counts, or a class for expanded clones, and some rows have none.

V: TRBV19
D: .
size: .
J: TRBJ2-3
length: 15
DNA: TGTGCCAGTTCAGGCCGACGTGCTAGCACAGATACGCAGTATTTT
CDR3: CASSGRRASTDTQYF

V: TRBV27
D: .
size: .
J: TRBJ1-2
length: 13
DNA: TGTGCCAGCAGGGTAGACAGAAACTATGGCTACACCTTC
CDR3: CASRVDRNYGYTF

V: TRBV4-3
D: TRBD2
size: once
J: TRBJ2-3
length: 16
DNA: TGCGCCAGCAGCCAGGAAGCGGGGGGGCTGGCAGATACGCAGTATTTT
CDR3: CASSQEAGGLADTQYF

V: TRBV5-1
D: TRBD1
size: .
J: TRBJ2-2
length: 15
DNA: TGCGCCAGCAGCTATTCAGGGGGCGCCGGCGGGGAGCTGTTTTTT
CDR3: CASSYSGGAGGELFF

V: TRBV11-2
D: TRBD2
size: .
J: TRBJ2-5
length: 19
DNA: TGTGCCAGCAGGCCCACTAGCGGGGGGGCCGGGGGTTGGCAAGAGACCCAGTACTTC
CDR3: CASRPTSGGAGGWQETQYF

V: TRBV2
D: TRBD1
size: .
J: TRBJ1-4
length: 15
DNA: TGTGCCAGCAGAGCAGACAGGGGGGTAACTCAAAAACTGTTTTTT
CDR3: CASRADRGVTQKLFF

V: TRBV30
D: .
size: .
J: TRBJ1-4
length: 13
DNA: TGTGCCTGGGGGTGGGGCACTAATGAAAAACTGTTTTTT
CDR3: CAWGWGTNEKLFF

V: TRBV4-1
D: TRBD1
size: .
J: TRBJ1-5
length: 15
DNA: TGCGCCAGCAGCCACCTGACAGGGTCCAATCAGCCCCAGCATTTT
CDR3: CASSHLTGSNQPQHF

V: TRBV7-3
D: TRBD2
size: .
J: TRBJ2-2
length: 17
DNA: TGTGCCAGCAGCTTAAGGACTAGCAGGGGTAGCACCGGGGAGCTGTTTTTT
CDR3: CASSLRTSRGSTGELFF

V: TRBV5-1
D: .
size: .
J: TRBJ1-1
length: 14
DNA: TGCGCCAGCAGCTTGGTTCAGGAGAACACTGAAGCTTTCTTT
CDR3: CASSLVQENTEAFF

V: TRBV27
D: TRBD2
size: few
J: TRBJ2-2
length: 16
DNA: TGTGCCAGCAGACCCACAGCGGGGGGGCAGACCGGGGAGCTGTTTTTT
CDR3: CASRPTAGGQTGELFF

V: TRBV9
D: .
size: .
J: TRBJ1-4
length: 16
DNA: TGTGCCAGCAGCGTAGGGGCGGGTGCAACTAATGAAAAACTGTTTTTT
CDR3: CASSVGAGATNEKLFF

V: TRBV12-5
D: .
size: few
J: TRBJ2-3
length: 15
DNA: TGTGCTAGTGGTTTGTTAGGGGCAGCGTCAGATACGCAGTATTTT
CDR3: CASGLLGAASDTQYF

V: TRBV2
D: .
size: .
J: TRBJ2-1
length: 14
DNA: TGTGCCAGCAGTGAAATAGTCTCCTACAATGAGCAGTTCTTC
CDR3: CASSEIVSYNEQFF

V: TRBV3-1/TRBV3-2
D: TRBD2
size: .
J: TRBJ2-3
length: 16
DNA: TGTGCCAGCAGCCCTCTAGCGGGGGTTTCGACAGATACGCAGTATTTT
CDR3: CASSPLAGVSTDTQYF

V: TRBV15
D: .
size: .
J: TRBJ2-6
length: 15
DNA: TGTGCCACCAGCAGAGGAGGGAGCGGGGCCAACGTCCTGACTTTC
CDR3: CATSRGGSGANVLTF

V: TRBV2
D: .
size: .
J: TRBJ2-1
length: 17
DNA: TGTGCCAGCAAGGCGCAATATTGGGGCAGCTCCTACAATGAGCAGTTCTTC
CDR3: CASKAQYWGSSYNEQFF

V: TRBV2
D: .
size: .
J: TRBJ2-1
length: 15
DNA: TGTGCCAGCAGTGAGTTGGGACTGTCCTACAATGAGCAGTTCTTC
CDR3: CASSELGLSYNEQFF

V: TRBV28
D: .
size: .
J: TRBJ1-5
length: 13
DNA: TGTGCCAGCTCGACAGTAAGCAATCAGCCCCAGCATTTT
CDR3: CASSTVSNQPQHF

V: TRBV7-9
D: TRBD1
size: .
J: TRBJ2-3
length: 14
DNA: TGTGCCAGCAGCTTGGACAGGGACACAGATACGCAGTATTTT
CDR3: CASSLDRDTDTQYF

V: TRBV5-6
D: TRBD1
size: .
J: TRBJ1-2
length: 14
DNA: TGTGCCAGCAGCTGGGGACAGGCTAACTATGGCTACACCTTC
CDR3: CASSWGQANYGYTF

V: TRBV27
D: .
size: .
J: TRBJ1-2
length: 14
DNA: TGTGCCAGCAGTTCCTTGACAGACCGCTATGGCTACACCTTC
CDR3: CASSSLTDRYGYTF